This is a list of T cell receptor beta chains from one sample in a study of T cell responses to AZD1222 COVID-19 vaccine. Only in-frame clones appear in the TCRdb table, and some are missing; sequencing was by immunoSEQ multiplex PCR. The table lists 90,000 to 100,000 clones, roughly nine tenths of them singletons. Material: peripheral blood, obtained on day 0 of AZD1222 vaccination. The source is an adult in good health. CDR3s include the opening cysteine and the closing phenylalanine or tryptophan. Each record gives: J gene, D gene, clone size, V gene, CDR3 DNA, CDR3 protein. The D gene is left open where the match is weak. Clone sizes are given selectively: once, few, many, or a class where the clone is expanded.

j_call: TRBJ1-2; d_call: TRBD1; clone_size: .; v_call: TRBV7-2; cdr3_nt: TGTGCCAGCAGCTTAGGGGGACAGGGGGCCTTCTATGGCTACACCTTC; cdr3_aa: CASSLGGQGAFYGYTF
j_call: TRBJ1-1; d_call: .; clone_size: .; v_call: TRBV5-6; cdr3_nt: TGTGCCAGCAGCTTCCAGGGGCACACTGAAGCTTTCTTT; cdr3_aa: CASSFQGHTEAFF
j_call: TRBJ2-7; d_call: .; clone_size: .; v_call: TRBV4-1; cdr3_nt: TGCGCCAGCAGCCAAGTGGGAGGGGGCTCCTACGAGCAGTACTTC; cdr3_aa: CASSQVGGGSYEQYF
j_call: TRBJ1-1; d_call: .; clone_size: few; v_call: TRBV27; cdr3_nt: TGTGCCAGCAAGGCCTCCGGGGGTGCTGAAGCTTTCTTT; cdr3_aa: CASKASGGAEAFF
j_call: TRBJ2-7; d_call: TRBD2; clone_size: .; v_call: TRBV5-6; cdr3_nt: TGTGCCAGCAGCCTCATCGGGGAGGGTACACTGTACTTC; cdr3_aa: CASSLIGEGTLYF
j_call: TRBJ2-2; d_call: .; clone_size: .; v_call: TRBV3-1/TRBV3-2; cdr3_nt: TGTGCCAGCAGCCCTCAAGCGGCGAACACCGGGGAGCTGTTTTTT; cdr3_aa: CASSPQAANTGELFF
j_call: TRBJ2-1; d_call: TRBD2; clone_size: .; v_call: TRBV7-9; cdr3_nt: TGTGCCAGCAGCCCACCACAAGCGGGGGGTCGGGGTGAGCAGTTCTTC; cdr3_aa: CASSPPQAGGRGEQFF
j_call: TRBJ1-1; d_call: TRBD1; clone_size: .; v_call: TRBV19; cdr3_nt: TGTGCCAGTAGCCAACAGGGGGCGGTTACTGAAGCTTTCTTT; cdr3_aa: CASSQQGAVTEAFF
j_call: TRBJ1-3; d_call: .; clone_size: .; v_call: TRBV28; cdr3_nt: TGTGCCAGCAGCCTAGGAGAGGGAAACACCATATATTTT; cdr3_aa: CASSLGEGNTIYF
j_call: TRBJ2-3; d_call: TRBD1; clone_size: .; v_call: TRBV7-9; cdr3_nt: TGTGCCAGCAGCTTAGGGGGACAGACATACACAGATACGCAGTATTTT; cdr3_aa: CASSLGGQTYTDTQYF
j_call: TRBJ1-5; d_call: .; clone_size: .; v_call: TRBV19; cdr3_nt: TGTGCCAGTAGTACTTACAGGGAACTTAAGCAGCATTTT; cdr3_aa: CASSTYRELKQHF
j_call: TRBJ1-2; d_call: .; clone_size: .; v_call: TRBV2; cdr3_nt: TGTGCCAGCAAGGACGGGAACTATGGCTACACCTTC; cdr3_aa: CASKDGNYGYTF
j_call: TRBJ1-1; d_call: .; clone_size: .; v_call: TRBV18; cdr3_nt: TGTGCCAGCTCAAGGGGGGGGACTGAAGCTTTCTTT; cdr3_aa: CASSRGGTEAFF
j_call: TRBJ2-3; d_call: TRBD2; clone_size: once; v_call: TRBV5-1; cdr3_nt: TGCGCCAGCAGCTTGGCCGGGACTAGCGGCACAGATACGCAGTATTTT; cdr3_aa: CASSLAGTSGTDTQYF
j_call: TRBJ2-2; d_call: TRBD2; clone_size: .; v_call: TRBV9; cdr3_nt: TGTGCCAGCAGCGCCAATCCCAGCGTAAAGGGTAGCGGGGGAACCGGGGAGCTGTTTTTT; cdr3_aa: CASSANPSVKGSGGTGELFF
j_call: TRBJ1-4; d_call: .; clone_size: .; v_call: TRBV27; cdr3_nt: TGTGCCAGCAGTTTTGGGGGGAGTGAAAAACTGTTTTTT; cdr3_aa: CASSFGGSEKLFF
j_call: TRBJ2-1; d_call: TRBD2; clone_size: .; v_call: TRBV4-1; cdr3_nt: TGCGCCAGCAGCCAGGTAGCGGGGGCCGACAATGAGCAGTTCTTC; cdr3_aa: CASSQVAGADNEQFF
j_call: TRBJ2-5; d_call: TRBD1; clone_size: .; v_call: TRBV2; cdr3_nt: TGTGCCAGCACCTATAGACAGGGTTCAGAGACCCAGTACTTC; cdr3_aa: CASTYRQGSETQYF
j_call: TRBJ1-2; d_call: TRBD1; clone_size: .; v_call: TRBV28; cdr3_nt: TGTGCCAGCAGTTTAAGTCAGACAGGGGGCATACTGGGGTATGGCTACACCTTC; cdr3_aa: CASSLSQTGGILGYGYTF
j_call: TRBJ1-5; d_call: .; clone_size: .; v_call: TRBV25-1; cdr3_nt: TGTGCCAGCAGTCCAGGGATAGGGCAGCCCCAGCATTTT; cdr3_aa: CASSPGIGQPQHF
j_call: TRBJ1-1; d_call: .; clone_size: few; v_call: TRBV23-1; cdr3_nt: TGCGCCAGCAGTTGCCTGGGGAGGAACACTGAAGCTTTCTTT; cdr3_aa: CASSCLGRNTEAFF
j_call: TRBJ1-5; d_call: .; clone_size: .; v_call: TRBV18; cdr3_nt: TGTGCCAGCTCACCTCTTGAGGATCAGCCCCAGCATTTT; cdr3_aa: CASSPLEDQPQHF
j_call: TRBJ2-7; d_call: TRBD1; clone_size: .; v_call: TRBV11-3; cdr3_nt: TGTGCCAGCAGCCGGACAGGGAGCAACGAGCAGTACTTC; cdr3_aa: CASSRTGSNEQYF
j_call: TRBJ1-2; d_call: .; clone_size: .; v_call: TRBV7-9; cdr3_nt: TGTGCCAGCAGCTTAGCGCTTGAAAGAGGGTCCGGCTACACCTTC; cdr3_aa: CASSLALERGSGYTF
j_call: TRBJ2-7; d_call: TRBD1; clone_size: .; v_call: TRBV11-2; cdr3_nt: TGTGCCAGCAGCTTACTAGGGGACAGAGACTACGAGCAGTACTTC; cdr3_aa: CASSLLGDRDYEQYF
j_call: TRBJ1-1; d_call: .; clone_size: .; v_call: TRBV5-1; cdr3_nt: TGCGCCAGCAGCTTGGTGGGCACTGAAGCTTTCTTT; cdr3_aa: CASSLVGTEAFF
j_call: TRBJ1-1; d_call: TRBD1; clone_size: .; v_call: TRBV2; cdr3_nt: TGTGCCAGGACGACAGGGGACACTGAAGCTTTCTTT; cdr3_aa: CARTTGDTEAFF
j_call: TRBJ2-3; d_call: TRBD1; clone_size: .; v_call: TRBV19; cdr3_nt: TGTGCCAGTAACCCGACAGGGGAGGCAGATACGCAGTATTTT; cdr3_aa: CASNPTGEADTQYF
j_call: TRBJ2-7; d_call: .; clone_size: .; v_call: TRBV9; cdr3_nt: TGTGCCAGCAGCGTAGGCGGCAAAGACTACGAGCAGTACTTC; cdr3_aa: CASSVGGKDYEQYF
j_call: TRBJ2-7; d_call: TRBD2; clone_size: .; v_call: TRBV7-6; cdr3_nt: TGTGCCAGCAGCTTAGTGGGGGGGGAATTCGACGAGCAGTACTTC; cdr3_aa: CASSLVGGEFDEQYF
j_call: TRBJ2-7; d_call: TRBD1; clone_size: .; v_call: TRBV5-1; cdr3_nt: TGCGCCAGCAGTTTACCCGGGACAGGCTACGAGCAGTACTTC; cdr3_aa: CASSLPGTGYEQYF
j_call: TRBJ1-2; d_call: .; clone_size: .; v_call: TRBV3-1/TRBV3-2; cdr3_nt: TGTGCCAGCAGCCCAAGGGGGAGTTCATATGGCTACACCTTC; cdr3_aa: CASSPRGSSYGYTF
j_call: TRBJ1-2; d_call: TRBD1; clone_size: .; v_call: TRBV14; cdr3_nt: TGTGCCAGCAGCCAACCAGGGACAGCTTATGGCTACACCTTC; cdr3_aa: CASSQPGTAYGYTF
j_call: TRBJ1-1; d_call: .; clone_size: .; v_call: TRBV5-6; cdr3_nt: TGTGCCAGCAGCTTAGGGCAGATGAACACTGAAGCTTTCTTT; cdr3_aa: CASSLGQMNTEAFF
j_call: TRBJ1-2; d_call: TRBD1; clone_size: .; v_call: TRBV6-2/TRBV6-3; cdr3_nt: TGTGCCAGCAGTTACGGGACAGGAGTCGGTGGCTACACCTTC; cdr3_aa: CASSYGTGVGGYTF
j_call: TRBJ2-1; d_call: .; clone_size: .; v_call: TRBV4-2; cdr3_nt: TGTGCCAGCAGCCTCAGGGGGGGCTCCTACAATGAGCAGTTCTTC; cdr3_aa: CASSLRGGSYNEQFF
j_call: TRBJ1-1; d_call: TRBD1; clone_size: .; v_call: TRBV27; cdr3_nt: TGTGCCAGCAGTGAACAGGGGAGAACTGAAGCTTTCTTT; cdr3_aa: CASSEQGRTEAFF
j_call: TRBJ1-3; d_call: .; clone_size: .; v_call: TRBV10-2; cdr3_nt: TGCGCCAGCATGCAGGGGTCTTCTGGAAACACCATATATTTT; cdr3_aa: CASMQGSSGNTIYF
j_call: TRBJ1-5; d_call: TRBD1; clone_size: .; v_call: TRBV19; cdr3_nt: TGTGCCAGTAGGCCCTGGGGGACAGCTAGCAATCAGCCCCAGCATTTT; cdr3_aa: CASRPWGTASNQPQHF
j_call: TRBJ1-6; d_call: .; clone_size: .; v_call: TRBV5-5; cdr3_nt: TGTGCCAGCAGCTTAGTGGACAGTGTCCACTTT; cdr3_aa: CASSLVDSVHF
j_call: TRBJ2-3; d_call: .; clone_size: .; v_call: TRBV25-1; cdr3_nt: TGTGCCAGCAGTGAGTCGAGGGGCTGGGGTTTAGATACGCAGTATTTT; cdr3_aa: CASSESRGWGLDTQYF
j_call: TRBJ2-3; d_call: TRBD2; clone_size: .; v_call: TRBV27; cdr3_nt: TGTGCCAGCAGCCCTACCTCTGCGGGAGCTAGCACAGATACGCAGTATTTT; cdr3_aa: CASSPTSAGASTDTQYF
j_call: TRBJ1-5; d_call: .; clone_size: .; v_call: TRBV9; cdr3_nt: TGTGCCAGCAGCGTGGGACATTCGGGTCAGCCCCAGCATTTT; cdr3_aa: CASSVGHSGQPQHF
j_call: TRBJ1-2; d_call: TRBD1; clone_size: few; v_call: TRBV9; cdr3_nt: TGTGCCAGCAGCGGAGGGGACAGGGGCAAAACCTATGGCTACACCTTC; cdr3_aa: CASSGGDRGKTYGYTF
j_call: TRBJ2-7; d_call: .; clone_size: .; v_call: TRBV27; cdr3_nt: TGTGCCAGCAGTCCAAGACAGGTTCCGCCGCAGGGACACGAGCAGTACTTC; cdr3_aa: CASSPRQVPPQGHEQYF
j_call: TRBJ2-5; d_call: .; clone_size: .; v_call: TRBV5-1; cdr3_nt: TGCGCCAGCAGCTTGGGCGTACAAGAGACCCAGTACTTC; cdr3_aa: CASSLGVQETQYF
j_call: TRBJ1-2; d_call: .; clone_size: .; v_call: TRBV5-4; cdr3_nt: TGTGCCAGCAGCTTGGGCCTGTCGGATGGCTACACCTTC; cdr3_aa: CASSLGLSDGYTF
j_call: TRBJ1-2; d_call: TRBD1; clone_size: .; v_call: TRBV5-6; cdr3_nt: TGTGCCAGCAGCGGCGGGACAGGGTTCTATGGCTACACCTTC; cdr3_aa: CASSGGTGFYGYTF
j_call: TRBJ1-3; d_call: .; clone_size: .; v_call: TRBV11-2; cdr3_nt: TGTGCCAGCAGCGTCCGGGACCCCCAGTTCCAAATAAACACCATATATTTT; cdr3_aa: CASSVRDPQFQINTIYF